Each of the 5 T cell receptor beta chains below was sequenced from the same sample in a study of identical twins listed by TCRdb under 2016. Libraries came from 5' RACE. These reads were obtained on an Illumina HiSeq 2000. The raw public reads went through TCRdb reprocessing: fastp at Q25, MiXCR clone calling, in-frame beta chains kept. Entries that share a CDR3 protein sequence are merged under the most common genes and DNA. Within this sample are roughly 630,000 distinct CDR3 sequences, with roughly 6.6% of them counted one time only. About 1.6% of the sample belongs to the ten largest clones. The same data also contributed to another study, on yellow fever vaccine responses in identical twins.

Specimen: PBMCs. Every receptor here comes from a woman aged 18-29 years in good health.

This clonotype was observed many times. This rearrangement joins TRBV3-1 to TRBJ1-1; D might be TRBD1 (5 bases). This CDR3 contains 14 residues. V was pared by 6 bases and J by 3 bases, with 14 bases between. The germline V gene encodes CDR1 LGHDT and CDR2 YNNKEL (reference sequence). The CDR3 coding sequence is TGTGCCAGCAGGCAGACGGGGCTTCACACTGAAGCTTTCTTT. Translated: CASRQTGLHTEAFF. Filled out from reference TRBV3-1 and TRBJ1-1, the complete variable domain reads DTAVSQTPKYLVTQMGNDKSIKCEQNLGHDTMYWYKQDSKKFLKIMFSYNNKELIINETVPNRFSPKSPDKAHLNLHINSLELGDSAVYFCASRQTGLHTEAFFGQGTRLTVV.

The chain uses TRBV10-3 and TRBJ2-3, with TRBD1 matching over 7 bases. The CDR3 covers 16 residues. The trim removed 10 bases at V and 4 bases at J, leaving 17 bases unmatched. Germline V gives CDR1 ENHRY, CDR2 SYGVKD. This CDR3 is CATQGRQGVSADTQYF. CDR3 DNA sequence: TGTGCCACCCAGGGGCGACAGGGTGTAAGCGCAGATACGCAGTATTTT.

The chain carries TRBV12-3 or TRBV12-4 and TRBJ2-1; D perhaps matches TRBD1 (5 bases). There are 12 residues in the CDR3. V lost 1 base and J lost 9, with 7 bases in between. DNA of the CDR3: TGTGCCAGCAGTTTAGGGGGCTTTGAGCAGTTCTTC. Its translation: CASSLGGFEQFF.

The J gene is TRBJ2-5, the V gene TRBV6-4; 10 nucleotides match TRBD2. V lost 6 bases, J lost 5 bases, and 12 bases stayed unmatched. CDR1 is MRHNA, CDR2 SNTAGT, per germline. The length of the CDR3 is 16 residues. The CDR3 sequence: CASSPGGAGGPETQYF. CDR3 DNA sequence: TGTGCCAGCAGCCCGGGAGGAGCGGGAGGGCCTGAGACCCAGTACTTC.

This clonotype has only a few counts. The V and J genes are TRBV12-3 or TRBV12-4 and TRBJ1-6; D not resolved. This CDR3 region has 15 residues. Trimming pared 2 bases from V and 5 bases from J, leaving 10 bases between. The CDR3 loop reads CASSLTGIDNSPLHF. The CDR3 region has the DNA TGTGCCAGCAGTTTAACGGGTATTGATAATTCACCCCTCCACTTT.